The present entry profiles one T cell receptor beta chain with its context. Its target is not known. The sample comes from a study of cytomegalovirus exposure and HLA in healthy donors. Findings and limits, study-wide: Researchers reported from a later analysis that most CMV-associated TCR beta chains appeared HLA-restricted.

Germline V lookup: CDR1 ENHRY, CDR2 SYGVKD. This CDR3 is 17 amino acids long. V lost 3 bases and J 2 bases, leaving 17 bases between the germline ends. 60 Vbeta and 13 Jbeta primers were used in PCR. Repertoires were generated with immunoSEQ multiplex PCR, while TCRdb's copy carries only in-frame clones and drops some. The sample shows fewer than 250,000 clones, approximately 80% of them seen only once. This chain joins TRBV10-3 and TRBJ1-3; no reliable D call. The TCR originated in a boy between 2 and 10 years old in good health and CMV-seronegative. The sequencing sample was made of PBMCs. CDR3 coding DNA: TGTGCCATCAGTGAAGAGATATCCCCAAAGACTGGAAACACCATATATTTT. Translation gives CAISEEISPKTGNTIYF.